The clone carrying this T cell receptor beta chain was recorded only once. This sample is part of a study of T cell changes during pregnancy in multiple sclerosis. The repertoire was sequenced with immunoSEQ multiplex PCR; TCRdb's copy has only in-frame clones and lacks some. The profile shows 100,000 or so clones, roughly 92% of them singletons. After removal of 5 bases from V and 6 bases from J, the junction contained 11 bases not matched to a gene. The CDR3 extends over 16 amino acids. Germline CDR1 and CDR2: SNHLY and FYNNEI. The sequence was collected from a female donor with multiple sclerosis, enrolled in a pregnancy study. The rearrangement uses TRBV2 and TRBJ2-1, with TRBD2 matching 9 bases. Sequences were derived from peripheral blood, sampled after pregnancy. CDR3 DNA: TGTGCCAGCAGTTTGGTAGCGGGGGCCGGGGCCAATGAGCAGTTCTTC. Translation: CASSLVAGAGANEQFF.